The clone carrying this T cell receptor (beta chain) was found a few times. Its antigen is not identified. These data originate in a study of identical twins. Notes on the study in general: Model-predicted out-of-frame TCR alpha sharing fell below observed values in monozygotic twins. High-abundance cord blood beta clonotypes had fewer insertions; memory repertoires showed none.

MiXCR, applied by TCRdb to the 5' RACE reads, yields one record per CDR3 protein. This sample has about 530,000 distinct CDR3 sequences, with about 16% found just once. The junction had 9 bases not matched to a gene; V was cut back by 4 bases and J by 5 bases. The germline gives CDR1 MDHEN, CDR2 SYDVKM. The CDR3 consists of 15 residues. These sequences were also reported in another study, on yellow fever vaccine responses in identical twins.

The sample comprised CD4+ T cells sorted from blood. This sequence was found in a woman aged 18-29 years in good health. The rearrangement links TRBV28 to TRBJ2-3; 7 nucleotides align to TRBD2. Here the CDR3 DNA reads TGTGCCAGCAGTTGGACTAGAGGAATTAAAGATACGCAGTATTTT. Translation: CASSWTRGIKDTQYF.